Below, 9 T cell receptor beta chains from the same sample are listed, as sequenced in a study of monozygotic twins with inflammatory bowel disease. TCRdb reprocessed the 5' RACE reads and keeps a single row for each CDR3 protein, giving no DNA. The sample includes 440,000 or so distinct CDR3 sequences. Sequences were obtained from blood. All receptors derive from a human donor with ulcerative colitis or Crohn's disease, or a healthy co-twin of an affected twin (not recorded which).

The J gene is TRBJ1-6, the V gene TRBV15; the D call from TCRdb, TRBD1, cannot be confirmed without DNA. Germline V gene lookup returns CDR1 LNHNV and CDR2 YYDKDF (reference sequence). This CDR3 comprises 16 residues. CDR3 protein: CATSRVRDTYNSPLHF.

V is TRBV20-1 and J is TRBJ2-7. The CDR3 is 12 residues long. Germline CDR1 and CDR2: DFQATT and SNEGSKA (reference sequence). Here the CDR3 reads CSAVASSYEQYF.

The V gene is TRBV7-6, the J gene TRBJ2-1; TCRdb's D call, TRBD1, is unchecked because there is no DNA. The CDR3 totals 16 residues. The germline CDR1 and CDR2 sequences are SGHVS and FNYEAQ. The CDR3 is CASSKRGGLVYNEQFF.

The chain is built from TRBV19 and TRBJ2-7; the TRBD1 assignment by TCRdb is unverifiable without DNA. The CDR3 is made up of 15 amino acids. Per germline, CDR1 LNHDA and CDR2 SQIVND (reference sequence). CDR3 in amino acids: CASSMYRDSGYEQYF.

V gene TRBV28 combines with J gene TRBJ2-1; the D gene TCRdb calls, TRBD2, cannot be checked with no DNA. Germline values: CDR1 MDHEN, CDR2 SYDVKM. CDR3 length equals 16 residues. The CDR3 loop is CASSSPGLEARGEQFF.

This chain connects TRBV14 to TRBJ2-5; the TCRdb call, TRBD2, lacks DNA for checking. CDR1 SGHDN and CDR2 FVKESK come from the germline V gene. CDR3 size: 16 residues. CDR3 sequence: CASSQDPTSGRKTQYF.

V gene TRBV9 combines with J gene TRBJ2-5; TCRdb indicates TRBD1, and absent DNA this call remains unverified. Per the germline V gene, CDR1 is SGDLS and CDR2 is YYNGEE. The length of the CDR3 is 15 residues. The chain's CDR3 is CASSVTSGGQETQYF.

J is TRBJ2-1 and V is TRBV3-1; lacking DNA, the TRBD1 call made by TCRdb goes unchecked. CDR1 is LGHDT, CDR2 YNNKEL, per germline (reference sequence). CDR3 length: 14 residues. This CDR3 reads CASSLTGGRNEQFF.

The V gene is TRBV19, the J gene TRBJ1-5; absent DNA, TCRdb's TRBD1 call cannot be checked. Germline V CDR1 and CDR2: LNHDA, SQIVND (reference sequence). CDR3 size: 15 residues. The CDR3 reads CASSISGTNRQPQHF.